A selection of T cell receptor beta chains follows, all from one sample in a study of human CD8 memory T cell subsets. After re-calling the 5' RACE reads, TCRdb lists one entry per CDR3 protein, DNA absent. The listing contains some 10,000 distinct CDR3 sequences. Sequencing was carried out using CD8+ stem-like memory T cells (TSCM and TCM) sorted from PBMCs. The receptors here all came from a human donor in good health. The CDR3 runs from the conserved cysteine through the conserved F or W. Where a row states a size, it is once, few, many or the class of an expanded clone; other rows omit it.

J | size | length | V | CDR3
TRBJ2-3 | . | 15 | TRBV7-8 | CASTLGFGGADTQYF
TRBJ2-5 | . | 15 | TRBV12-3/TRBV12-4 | CASSLETSRGETQYF
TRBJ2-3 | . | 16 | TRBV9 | CASSPWAGDGTDTQYF
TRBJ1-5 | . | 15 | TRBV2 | CASSAKEISNQPQHF
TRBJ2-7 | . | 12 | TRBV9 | CASSATGYEQYF
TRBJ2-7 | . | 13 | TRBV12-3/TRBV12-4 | CASSLGQLSEQYF
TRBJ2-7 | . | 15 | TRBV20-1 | CSARALAGDSYEQYF
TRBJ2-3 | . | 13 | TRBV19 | CASSIDGTDTQYF
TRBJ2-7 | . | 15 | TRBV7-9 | CASSPQAETRDEQYF
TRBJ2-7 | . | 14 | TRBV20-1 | CSAMGGQSSYEQYF
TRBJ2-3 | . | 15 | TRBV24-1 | CATSDRSGHTDTQYF
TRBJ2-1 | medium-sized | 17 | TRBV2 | CASSEIRILAGGNEQFF
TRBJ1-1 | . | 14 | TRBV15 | CATSREGGNTEAFF
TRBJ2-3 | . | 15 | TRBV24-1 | CATSDYETGADTQYF
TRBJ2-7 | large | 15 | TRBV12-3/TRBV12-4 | CASSLRDREVGEQYF
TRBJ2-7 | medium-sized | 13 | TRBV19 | CASSNTGTYEQYF
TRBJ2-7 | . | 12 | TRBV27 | CASGEASYEQYF
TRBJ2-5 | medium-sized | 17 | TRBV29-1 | CSVGNPWAGGNQETQYF
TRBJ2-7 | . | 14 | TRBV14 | CASSQAGVNYEQYF
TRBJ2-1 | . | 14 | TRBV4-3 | CASSLSTGFDEQFF
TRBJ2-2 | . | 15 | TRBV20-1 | CSASRVGRDTGELFF
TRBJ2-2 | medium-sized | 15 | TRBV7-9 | CASSLDLSPTGELFF
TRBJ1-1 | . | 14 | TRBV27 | CASRSRGLNTEAFF
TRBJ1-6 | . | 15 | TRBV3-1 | CASSQEGAGNSPLHF
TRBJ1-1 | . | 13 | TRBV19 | CASSQQGHTEAFF
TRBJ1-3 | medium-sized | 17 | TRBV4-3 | CASSQNLRGSSGNTIYF
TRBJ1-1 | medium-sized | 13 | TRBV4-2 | CASSYTANTEAFF
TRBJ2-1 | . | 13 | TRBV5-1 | CASSTTGDNEQFF
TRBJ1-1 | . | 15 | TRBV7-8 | CASSLSAGIMAEAFF
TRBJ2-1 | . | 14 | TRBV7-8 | CASSLGALDNEQFF
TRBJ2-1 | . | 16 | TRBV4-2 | CASSQGVSGEHNEQFF
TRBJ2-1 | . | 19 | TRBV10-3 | CAISLWEASGGSSYNEQFF
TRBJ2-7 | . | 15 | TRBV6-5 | CASSYSRGGFYEQYF
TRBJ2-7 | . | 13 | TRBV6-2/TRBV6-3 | CASSYGGSSEQYF
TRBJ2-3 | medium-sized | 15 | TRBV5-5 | CASSLEWRSTDTQYF
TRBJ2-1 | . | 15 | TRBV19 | CASSPTSGLYNEQFF
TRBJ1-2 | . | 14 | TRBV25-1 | CASSELDNSYGYTF
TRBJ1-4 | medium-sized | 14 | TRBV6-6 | CASSSQGLNEKLFF
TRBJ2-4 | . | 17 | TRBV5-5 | CASSLLGRAVAKNIQYF
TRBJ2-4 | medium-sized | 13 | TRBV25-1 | CATALGQGNIQYF
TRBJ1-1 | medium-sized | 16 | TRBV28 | CASRYPQTGWDTEAFF
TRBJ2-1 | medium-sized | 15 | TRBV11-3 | CASSPGGERYNEQFF
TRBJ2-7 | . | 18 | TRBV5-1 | CASSDTPLRGIGGYEQYF
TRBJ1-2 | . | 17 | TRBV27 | CASSLIRAEGPARGYTF
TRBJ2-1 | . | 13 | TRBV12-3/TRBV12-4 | CASKAGGEGEQFF
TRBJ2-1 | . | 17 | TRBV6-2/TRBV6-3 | CASSLWTGGASDNEQFF
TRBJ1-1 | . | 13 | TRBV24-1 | CATSDSGGTEAFF
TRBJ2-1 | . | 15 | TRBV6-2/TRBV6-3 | CASSYNAEPYNEQFF
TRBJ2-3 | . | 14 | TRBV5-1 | CASSPGQGTDTQYF
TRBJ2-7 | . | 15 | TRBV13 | CASSLAGQGFLEQYF
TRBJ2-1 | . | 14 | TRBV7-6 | CASSLLGPGNEQFF
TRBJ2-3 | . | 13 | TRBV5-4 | CASKEREADTQYF